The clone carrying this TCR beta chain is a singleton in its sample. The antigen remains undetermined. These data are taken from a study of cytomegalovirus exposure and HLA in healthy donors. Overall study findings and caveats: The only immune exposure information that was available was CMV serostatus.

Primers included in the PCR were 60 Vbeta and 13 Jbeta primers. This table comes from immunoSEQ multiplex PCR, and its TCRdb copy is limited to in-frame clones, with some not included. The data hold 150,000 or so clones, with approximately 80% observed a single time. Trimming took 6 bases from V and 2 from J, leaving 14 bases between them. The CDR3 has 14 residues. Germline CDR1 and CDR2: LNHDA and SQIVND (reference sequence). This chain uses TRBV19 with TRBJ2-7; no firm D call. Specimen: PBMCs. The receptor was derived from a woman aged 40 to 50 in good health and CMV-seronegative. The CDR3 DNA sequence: TGTGCCAGTAGCCTATCTAGGCGAGCCTACGAGCAGTACTTC. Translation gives CASSLSRRAYEQYF.